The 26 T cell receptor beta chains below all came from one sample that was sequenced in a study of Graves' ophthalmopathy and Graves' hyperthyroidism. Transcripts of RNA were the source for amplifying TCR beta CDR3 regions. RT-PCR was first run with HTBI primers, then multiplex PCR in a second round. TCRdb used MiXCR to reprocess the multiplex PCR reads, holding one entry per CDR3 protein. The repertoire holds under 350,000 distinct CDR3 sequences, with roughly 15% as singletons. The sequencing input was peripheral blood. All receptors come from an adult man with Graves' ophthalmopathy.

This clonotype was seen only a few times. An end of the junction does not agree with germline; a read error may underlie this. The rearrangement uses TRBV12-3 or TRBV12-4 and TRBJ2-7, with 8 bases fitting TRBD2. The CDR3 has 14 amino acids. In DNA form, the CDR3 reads TGTGCCAGCAGCTTAGCGGGACCAATTTACGAGCAGTACTTC. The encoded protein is CASSLAGPIYEQYF.

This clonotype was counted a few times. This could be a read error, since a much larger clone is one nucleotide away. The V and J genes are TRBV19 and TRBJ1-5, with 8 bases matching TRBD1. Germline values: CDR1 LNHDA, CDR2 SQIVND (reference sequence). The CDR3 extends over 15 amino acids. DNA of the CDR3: TGTGTCAGTAGCCCGACAGGGGAGGTCGGTCAGCCCCAGCATTTT. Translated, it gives CVSSPTGEVGQPQHF.

The CDR3 sequence: CASSLRRTGAVEQYF. CDR3 sequence (DNA): TGTGCCAGCAGCCTGCGACGGACAGGGGCTGTCGAGCAGTACTTC. V is TRBV3-1 and J is TRBJ2-7; the match to TRBD1 covers 9 bases. Trimming cost V 4 bases and J 6 bases; bases outside gene matches: 10. CDR1 and CDR2 (germline): LGHDT, YNNKEL (reference sequence). CDR3 length equals 15 residues.

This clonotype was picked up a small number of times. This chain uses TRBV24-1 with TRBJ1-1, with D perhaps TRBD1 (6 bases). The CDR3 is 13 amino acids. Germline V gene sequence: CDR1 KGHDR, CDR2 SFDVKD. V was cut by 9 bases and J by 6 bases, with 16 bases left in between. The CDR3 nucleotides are TGTGCCACCTCACAGGGTGGGTTGGCTGAAGCTTTCTTT. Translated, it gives CATSQGGLAEAFF.

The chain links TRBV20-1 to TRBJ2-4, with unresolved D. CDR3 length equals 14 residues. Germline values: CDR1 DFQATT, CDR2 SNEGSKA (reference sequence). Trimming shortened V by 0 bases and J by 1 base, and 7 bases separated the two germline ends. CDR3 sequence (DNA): TGCAGTGCTAGAGAGGCTTTCGCCAAAAACATTCAGTACTTC. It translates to CSAREAFAKNIQYF.

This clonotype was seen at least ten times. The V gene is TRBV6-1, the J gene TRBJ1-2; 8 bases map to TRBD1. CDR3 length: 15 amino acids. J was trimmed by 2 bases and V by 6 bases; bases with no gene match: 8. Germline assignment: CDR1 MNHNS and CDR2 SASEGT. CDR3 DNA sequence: TGTGCCAGCAGAATTGGGACAGGAGACAACTATGGCTACACCTTC. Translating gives CASRIGTGDNYGYTF.

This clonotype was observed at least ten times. This CDR3 is CASSYSWGGGYGYTF. CDR3 bases: TGTGCCAGCAGTTACTCATGGGGGGGCGGCTATGGCTACACCTTC. V usage is TRBV6-5 and J usage is TRBJ1-2; D is perhaps TRBD1 (6 bases). The CDR3 spans 15 residues. V dropped 0 bases and J dropped 4 bases, with 12 bases sitting between them. CDR1 and CDR2 from the germline V gene are MNHEY and SVGAGI.

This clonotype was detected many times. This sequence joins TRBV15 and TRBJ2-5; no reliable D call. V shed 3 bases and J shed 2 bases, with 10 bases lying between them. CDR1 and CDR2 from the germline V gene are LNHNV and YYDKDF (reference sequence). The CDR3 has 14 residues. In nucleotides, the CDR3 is TGTGCCACCAGCAGGGGAACAGTTCAAGAGACCCAGTACTTC. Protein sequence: CATSRGTVQETQYF.

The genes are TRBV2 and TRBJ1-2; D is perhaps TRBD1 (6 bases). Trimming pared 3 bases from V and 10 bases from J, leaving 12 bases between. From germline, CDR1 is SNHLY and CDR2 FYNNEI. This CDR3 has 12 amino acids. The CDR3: CASSDQGIDYTF. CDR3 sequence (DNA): TGTGCCAGCAGTGATCAGGGGATCGACTACACCTTC. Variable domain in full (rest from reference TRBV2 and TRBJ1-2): EPEVTQTPSHQVTQMGQEVILRCVPISNHLYFYWYRQILGQKVEFLVSFYNNEISEKSEIFDDQFSVERPDGSNFTLKIRSTKLEDSAMYFCASSDQGIDYTFGSGTRLTVV.

The CDR3 region has the DNA TGTGCCAGCAGCCTAACAGGGGAGAACACTGAAGCTTTCTTT. This encodes CASSLTGENTEAFF. The V and J genes are TRBV7-9 and TRBJ1-1, with 7 bases matching TRBD1. Germline-derived CDR1 and CDR2 are SEHNR and FQNEAQ (reference sequence). The V segment lost 5 bases and the J segment 1 base; nucleotides outside the gene matches: 4. This CDR3 is built from 14 residues.

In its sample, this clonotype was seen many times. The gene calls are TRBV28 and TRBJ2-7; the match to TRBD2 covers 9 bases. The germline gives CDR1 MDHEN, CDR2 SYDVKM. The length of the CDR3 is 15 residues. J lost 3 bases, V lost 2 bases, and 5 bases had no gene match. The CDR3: CASSLSLAGIYEQYF. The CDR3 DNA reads TGTGCCAGCAGTTTAAGCCTAGCGGGGATCTACGAGCAGTACTTC.

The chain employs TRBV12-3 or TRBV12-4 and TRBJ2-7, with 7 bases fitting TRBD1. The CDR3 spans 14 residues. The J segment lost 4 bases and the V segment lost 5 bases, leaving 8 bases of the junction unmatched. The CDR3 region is CASSLAGTEYEQYF. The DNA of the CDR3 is TGTGCCAGCAGTCTCGCCGGGACAGAGTACGAGCAGTACTTC.

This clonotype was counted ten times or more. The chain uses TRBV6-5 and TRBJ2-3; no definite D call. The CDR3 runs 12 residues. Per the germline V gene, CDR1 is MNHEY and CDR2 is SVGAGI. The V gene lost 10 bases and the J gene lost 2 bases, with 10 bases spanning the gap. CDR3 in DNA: TGTGCCACGGGCAGGTACACAGATACGCAGTATTTT. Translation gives CATGRYTDTQYF.

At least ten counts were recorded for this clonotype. The CDR3 sequence is CASFSSVNTGELFF. The CDR3 region has the DNA TGTGCCAGTTTCTCTAGCGTGAACACCGGGGAGCTGTTTTTT. The V gene is TRBV6-5, the J gene TRBJ2-2, with D possibly being TRBD2 (6 bases). The CDR3 contains 14 residues. Germline values: CDR1 MNHEY, CDR2 SVGAGI. V shed 9 bases and J shed 1 base, with 12 bases lying between them.

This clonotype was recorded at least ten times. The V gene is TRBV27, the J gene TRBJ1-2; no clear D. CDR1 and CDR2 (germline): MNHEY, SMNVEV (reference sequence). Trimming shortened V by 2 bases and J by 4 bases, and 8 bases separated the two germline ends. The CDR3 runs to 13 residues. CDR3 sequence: CASSLNGFYGYTF. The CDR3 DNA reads TGTGCCAGCAGTTTAAACGGCTTCTATGGCTACACCTTC.

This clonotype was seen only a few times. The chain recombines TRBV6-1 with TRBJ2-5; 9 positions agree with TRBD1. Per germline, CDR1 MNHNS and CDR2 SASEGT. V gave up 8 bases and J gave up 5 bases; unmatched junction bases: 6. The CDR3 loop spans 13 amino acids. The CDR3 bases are TGTGCCAGCCTCTCGGGACAGGGTGAGACCCAGTACTTC. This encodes CASLSGQGETQYF.

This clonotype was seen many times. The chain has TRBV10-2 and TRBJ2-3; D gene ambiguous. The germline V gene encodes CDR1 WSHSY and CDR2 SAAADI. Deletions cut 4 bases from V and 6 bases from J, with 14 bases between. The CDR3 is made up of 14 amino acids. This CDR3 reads CASSGPPSGDTQYF. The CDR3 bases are TGCGCCAGCAGTGGTCCACCTTCGGGTGATACGCAGTATTTT.

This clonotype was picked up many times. In DNA form, the CDR3 reads TGCAGTGCTAGGGCTTGGGGGGTGGGCACTGAAGCTTTCTTT. Translation: CSARAWGVGTEAFF. The genes are TRBV20-1 and TRBJ1-1; perhaps TRBD1 as D (5 bases). The V end lost 3 bases, the J end lost 4 bases, and 15 bases lay between the germline ends. This CDR3 has 14 residues. Germline V CDR1 and CDR2: DFQATT, SNEGSKA (reference sequence).

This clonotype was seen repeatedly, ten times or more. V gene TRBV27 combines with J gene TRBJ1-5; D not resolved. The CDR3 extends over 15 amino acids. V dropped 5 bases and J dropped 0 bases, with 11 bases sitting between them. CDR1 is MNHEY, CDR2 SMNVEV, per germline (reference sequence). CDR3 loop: CASSPGGYSNQPQHF. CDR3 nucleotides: TGTGCCAGCAGTCCGGGAGGGTATAGCAATCAGCCCCAGCATTTT.

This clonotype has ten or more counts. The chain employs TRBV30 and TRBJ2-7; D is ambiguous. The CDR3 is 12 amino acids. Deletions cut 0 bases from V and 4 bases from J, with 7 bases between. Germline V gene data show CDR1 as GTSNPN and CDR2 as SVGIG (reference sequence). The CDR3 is CAWSVRDYEQYF. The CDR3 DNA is TGTGCCTGGAGTGTAAGGGATTACGAGCAGTACTTC.

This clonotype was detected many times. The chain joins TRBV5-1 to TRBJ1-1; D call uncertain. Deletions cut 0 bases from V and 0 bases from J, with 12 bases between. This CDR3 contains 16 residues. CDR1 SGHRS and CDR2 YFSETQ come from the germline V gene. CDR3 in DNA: TGCGCCAGCAGCTTGGAGTGGGCACAATTGAACACTGAAGCTTTCTTT. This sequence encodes CASSLEWAQLNTEAFF. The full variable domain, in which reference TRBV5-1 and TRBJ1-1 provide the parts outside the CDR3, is KAGVTQTPRYLIKTRGQQVTLSCSPISGHRSVSWYQQTPGQGLQFLFEYFSETQRNKGNFPGRFSGRQFSNSRSEMNVSTLELGDSALYLCASSLEWAQLNTEAFFGQGTRLTVV.

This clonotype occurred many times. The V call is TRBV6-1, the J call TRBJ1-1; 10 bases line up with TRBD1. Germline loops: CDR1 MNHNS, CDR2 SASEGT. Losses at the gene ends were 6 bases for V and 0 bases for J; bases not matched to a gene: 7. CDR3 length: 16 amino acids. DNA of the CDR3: TGTGCCAGCAGCCTAAACGGACAGGGGGTGAACACTGAAGCTTTCTTT. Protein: CASSLNGQGVNTEAFF.

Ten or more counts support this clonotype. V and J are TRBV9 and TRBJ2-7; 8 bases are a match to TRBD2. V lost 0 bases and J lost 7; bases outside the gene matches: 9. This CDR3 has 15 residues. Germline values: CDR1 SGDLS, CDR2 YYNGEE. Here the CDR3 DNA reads TGTGCCAGCAGCGTAGGTCTGGGACTAGGGGGTGAGCAGTACTTC. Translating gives CASSVGLGLGGEQYF.

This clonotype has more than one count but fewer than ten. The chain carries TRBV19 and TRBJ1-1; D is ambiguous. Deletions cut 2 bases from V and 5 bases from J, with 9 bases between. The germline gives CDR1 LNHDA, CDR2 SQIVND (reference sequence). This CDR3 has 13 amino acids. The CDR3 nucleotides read TGTGCCAGTAGTATATATAGGGAGACTGAAGCTTTCTTT. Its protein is CASSIYRETEAFF.

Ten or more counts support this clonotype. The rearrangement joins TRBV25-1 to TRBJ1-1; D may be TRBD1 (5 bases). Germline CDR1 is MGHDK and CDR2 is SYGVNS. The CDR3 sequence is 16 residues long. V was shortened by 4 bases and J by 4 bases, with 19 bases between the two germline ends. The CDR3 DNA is TGTGCCAGCAGTGTTGACCCGGGGGATCTGCGCACTGAAGCTTTCTTT. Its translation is CASSVDPGDLRTEAFF.

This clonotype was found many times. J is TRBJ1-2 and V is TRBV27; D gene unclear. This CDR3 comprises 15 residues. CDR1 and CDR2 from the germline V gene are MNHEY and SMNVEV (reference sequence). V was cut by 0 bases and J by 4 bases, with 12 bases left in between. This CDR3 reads CASSLSFRVTYGYTF. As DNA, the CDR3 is TGTGCCAGCAGTTTATCGTTTCGGGTAACCTATGGCTACACCTTC.